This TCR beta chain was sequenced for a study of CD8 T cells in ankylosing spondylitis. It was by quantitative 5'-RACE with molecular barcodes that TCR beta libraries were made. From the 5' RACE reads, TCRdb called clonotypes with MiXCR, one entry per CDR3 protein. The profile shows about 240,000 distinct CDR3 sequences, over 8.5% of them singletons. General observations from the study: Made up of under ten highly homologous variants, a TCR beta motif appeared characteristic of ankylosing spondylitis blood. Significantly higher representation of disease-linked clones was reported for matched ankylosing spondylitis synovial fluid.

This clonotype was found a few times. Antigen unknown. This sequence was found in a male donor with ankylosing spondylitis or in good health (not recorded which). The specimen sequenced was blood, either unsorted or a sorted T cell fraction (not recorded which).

CDR3 DNA sequence: TGTGCCAGCAGCTTAACAGGGGGTCGCGGTCAGCCCCAGCATTTT. Translated, it gives CASSLTGGRGQPQHF. V and J are TRBV7-9 and TRBJ1-5, with TRBD1 matching 8 bases. The V gene end was trimmed by 2 bases and the J gene end by 6 bases; junction bases not matched to a gene: 6. The CDR3 extends over 15 amino acids. From germline, CDR1 is SEHNR and CDR2 FQNEAQ (reference sequence).